The next 21 T cell receptor beta chains were all read from a single sample in a study of CXCR3-negative and CXCR3-positive naive CD8 T cells. UMI-labeled TRB cDNA libraries were prepared by 5' RACE. TCRdb re-called the 5' RACE reads and catalogs CDR3 proteins one per entry, DNA excluded. The sample totals some 130,000 distinct CDR3 sequences; its top ten clones hold 0.29%. The source material was naive CXCR3- CD8+ T cells from blood. Subset specified: CD45RO-CCR7+CD27+CD95- naive CD8+ T cells lacking CXCR3 (TNR3-). The receptors originated from a human donor in good health. Some clones in this sample may be carry-over from other donors' samples.

The chain couples TRBV12-3 or TRBV12-4 to TRBJ2-7; the D gene TCRdb calls, TRBD1, cannot be checked with no DNA. CDR3 length equals 15 residues. CDR3 protein: CASSSTGVTTYEQYF.

V is TRBV29-1 and J is TRBJ2-7; TCRdb's assignment of TRBD1 cannot be checked, as there is no DNA. This CDR3 is built from 13 residues. Germline V gene lookup returns CDR1 SQVTM and CDR2 ANQGSEA. The CDR3 sequence: CSVEFGASYEQYF.

The CDR3 here is CASSISATQYF. This chain links TRBV11-2 with TRBJ2-5. Per the germline V gene, CDR1 is SGHAT and CDR2 is FQNNGV. The CDR3 runs 11 residues. Together with reference TRBV11-2 and TRBJ2-5, the CDR3 gives the full variable domain: EAGVAQSPRYKIIEKRQSVAFWCNPISGHATLYWYQQILGQGPKLLIQFQNNGVVDDSQLPKDRFSAERLKGVDSTLKIQPAKLEDSAVYLCASSISATQYFGPGTRLLVL.

This sequence joins TRBV12-3 or TRBV12-4 and TRBJ2-1; TCRdb calls TRBD1, which cannot be checked without DNA. This CDR3 is built from 13 residues. The CDR3 sequence: CASTPGTANEQFF.

The chain is built from TRBV11-3 and TRBJ2-5; TCRdb outputs TRBD2, but without DNA this stays unchecked. Germline values: CDR1 SGHNT, CDR2 YENEEA. The CDR3 has 16 amino acids. The CDR3 loop is CASSLEGSGAQETQYF.

V is TRBV12-3 or TRBV12-4 and J is TRBJ2-1. The CDR3 loop spans 14 amino acids. The chain's CDR3 is CASSLGTPINEQFF.

This chain connects TRBV5-4 to TRBJ2-1; the TCRdb D gene call, TRBD2, has no DNA to confirm it. Germline loops: CDR1 SGHNT, CDR2 YYREEE (reference sequence). The CDR3 sequence is 15 residues long. The CDR3 region is CASSLGTSGYNEQFF.

This sequence joins TRBV27 and TRBJ2-1; the TCRdb D gene call, TRBD2, has no DNA to confirm it. Germline loops: CDR1 MNHEY, CDR2 SMNVEV (reference sequence). CDR3 length: 16 residues. The CDR3 sequence is CASSLSAGGPHNEQFF.

The CDR3 protein is CASGLASDWQYF. J is TRBJ2-7 and V is TRBV12-3 or TRBV12-4; lacking DNA, the TRBD2 call made by TCRdb goes unchecked. The CDR3 spans 12 residues.

The chain combines TRBV12-3 or TRBV12-4 with TRBJ1-1; with no DNA, the TCRdb D assignment of TRBD1 cannot be verified. The CDR3 loop spans 13 amino acids. This CDR3 reads CASGQGFNTEAFF.

The rearrangement joins TRBV4-3 to TRBJ2-2; the TCRdb call, TRBD1, lacks DNA for checking. This CDR3 has 15 amino acids. Germline CDR1 is LGHNA and CDR2 is YSLEER. The CDR3 is CASSQARGGTGELFF.

The CDR3 sequence is CSVEDGVARNTGELFF. The J gene is TRBJ2-2, the V gene TRBV29-1. Germline loops: CDR1 SQVTM, CDR2 ANQGSEA. The CDR3 totals 16 residues.

The chain carries TRBV11-1 and TRBJ1-1. The germline gives CDR1 SGHAT, CDR2 FQDESV (reference sequence). The CDR3 is 14 residues long. CDR3 in amino acids: CASSDIRWNTEAFF.

This rearrangement joins TRBV24-1 to TRBJ2-1; there is no DNA to check the TCRdb D call of TRBD2. The CDR3 runs 15 residues. Germline CDR1 is KGHDR and CDR2 is SFDVKD. The CDR3 sequence: CATSDGPSGYNEQFF.

Here the CDR3 reads CSASIGQGPKETQYF. This sequence joins TRBV29-1 and TRBJ2-5; the D call of TRBD1 rests on TCRdb alone, since no DNA is present to check it. This CDR3 contains 15 residues. The germline V gene has CDR1 SQVTM and CDR2 ANQGSEA.

V usage is TRBV4-3 and J usage is TRBJ2-1; the TRBD1 assignment by TCRdb is unverifiable without DNA. The CDR3 runs 16 residues. Germline loops: CDR1 LGHNA, CDR2 YSLEER. CDR3 loop: CASSQLQGSSYNEQFF.

This sequence joins TRBV29-1 and TRBJ2-3; the TCRdb D gene call, TRBD2, has no DNA to confirm it. This CDR3 is 15 amino acids long. The germline gives CDR1 SQVTM, CDR2 ANQGSEA. The CDR3 sequence is CSVEKDRGRGNTQYF.

V is TRBV5-1 and J is TRBJ2-1; TCRdb names TRBD2, which stays unverified in the absence of DNA. The germline CDR1 and CDR2 sequences are SGHRS and YFSETQ. CDR3 size: 15 residues. The CDR3 sequence: CASSPLAGSYNEQFF.

This chain connects TRBV4-3 to TRBJ2-7; as DNA is missing, the TRBD1 call by TCRdb cannot be tested. The germline CDR1 and CDR2 sequences are LGHNA and YSLEER. This CDR3 region has 16 residues. The CDR3 protein is CASSQATGGISYEQYF.

This chain connects TRBV18 to TRBJ2-1; TCRdb's D call, TRBD1, is unchecked because there is no DNA. Germline assignment: CDR1 KGHSH and CDR2 LQKENI. CDR3 length: 15 residues. The chain's CDR3 is CASSPPTGHYNEQFF.

V usage is TRBV5-6 and J usage is TRBJ2-5. The V gene's germline CDR1 is SGHDT and CDR2 YYEEEE. The CDR3 is 11 amino acids. The CDR3: CASSLNGAQYF.